These T cell receptor beta chains were read from a single sample in a study of CD8+ T cells in alopecia areata. Using immunoSEQ multiplex PCR, the repertoire was profiled, and TCRdb retains in-frame clones only, with some absent. The sample yields 90,000 to 150,000 clones, more than 45% seen once. The sequenced sample was CD4+ T cells sorted from blood, obtained at week 4, from a patient treated with tofacitinib. These TCRs come from a human donor with alopecia areata. CDR3s include the opening cysteine and the closing phenylalanine or tryptophan. Not all rows give a size; the values are once, few, many and, for expanded clones, a class.

>TRBV7-2|-|TRBJ1-2
CASSDRDAGYTF
>TRBV2|-|TRBJ1-2
CAGSVAYGYTF
>TRBV30|-|TRBJ1-5
CAWSGQGNQPQHF
>TRBV29-1|-|TRBJ1-1
CSVDQATEAFF
>TRBV29-1|few|TRBJ2-7
CSVEDRVYEQYF
>TRBV30|once|TRBJ1-2
CAWSTQPNNYGYTF
>TRBV4-1|-|TRBJ2-5
CASSQERRGGRETQYF
>TRBV29-1|-|TRBJ1-5
CSVVVGSQPQHF
>TRBV4-1|few|TRBJ2-7
CASSQAGTSDSYEQYF
>TRBV19|-|TRBJ1-1
CASNPTGVGDEAFF
>TRBV4-2|-|TRBJ2-5
CASSQDGAGGETQYF
>TRBV4-2|-|TRBJ2-7
CASSQVDKEGAYEQYF
>TRBV4-2|-|TRBJ2-1
CASSQDRLLGEQFF